This T cell receptor beta chain appears in the sequencing data of a study of tumor and adjacent non-tumor tissue in lung cancer. About the study: The patients, around 11 men and about 5 women, were roughly 30 to 76 with stage I to III disease. Study-wide findings and caveats: Tumor TCR diversity, when higher, was linked to shorter survival.

For this clonotype: Its target is not known.

RNA was extracted from bulk tissue without any cell sorting. Distant lung tissue was collected more than 3 cm away from the tumor edge. CDR1 and CDR2 (germline): MNHEY, SVGAGI. V trimming: 9 bases; J trimming: 2 bases; junction bases outside the gene matches: 10. The CDR3 has 14 residues. A modified ARM-PCR protocol with three rounds of nested PCR amplified TCRbeta. Each CDR3 protein is one row after TCRdb ran MiXCR on the multiplex PCR reads. This sample carries about 98,000 distinct CDR3 sequences, roughly 78% of them seen once, and the ten largest clones take less than 40%. Sequencing used distant non-tumor lung tissue. The J gene is TRBJ2-7, the V gene TRBV6-5, with 7 nucleotides matching TRBD2. The sequence derives from a man aged 55 to 70 with small cell lung cancer. The CDR3 protein is CASTYLTSPYEQYF. In DNA, the CDR3 is TGTGCCAGTACTTATTTGACTAGCCCCTACGAGCAGTACTTC.